This passage covers 2 T cell receptor beta chains from one sample sequenced in a study of CD4 and CD8 cells across lung adenocarcinoma regions. One entry per CDR3 protein, called by TCRdb with MiXCR from the PCR reads. There are about 20,000 distinct CDR3 sequences in the sample; around half occur only once, and under 25% lies in the top ten. Sequences were obtained from CD8+ T cells from the center of a lung tumor. All receptors come from a female donor with lung adenocarcinoma. The CD4 and CD8 labels of this study may be unreliable.

A single count supports this clonotype. The chain links TRBV7-2 to TRBJ2-3; 8 bases are a match to TRBD2. The length of the CDR3 is 14 residues. Per the germline V gene, CDR1 is SGHTA and CDR2 is FQGNSA. Here the CDR3 reads CAGSGGRARETQYF. As DNA, the CDR3 is TGTGCGGGCAGCGGGGGACGGGCCCGCGAGACGCAGTATTTT.

In its sample, this clonotype is medium-sized. The rearrangement joins TRBV10-1 to TRBJ2-3; 11 bases align to TRBD2. The V segment lost 0 bases and the J segment 4 bases; nucleotides outside the gene matches: 6. From germline, CDR1 is WNHNN and CDR2 SYGVQD (reference sequence). The CDR3 runs 17 residues. The CDR3 DNA is TGCGCCAGCAGTGAGTCCGACCTAGCGGGAGGATCAGATACGCAGTATTTT. Translation gives CASSESDLAGGSDTQYF.